This T cell receptor (beta chain) comes out of a study of T cells in Graves' hyperthyroidism and ophthalmopathy. Looking at the study overall: The blood sample was taken at first diagnosis, before treatment began.

The CDR3 has 16 residues. CDR1 and CDR2 from the germline V gene are SGHTA and FQGNSA. V lost 4 bases to trimming and J lost 5 bases, with 20 bases between them. This clonotype appeared many times. Template material for amplifying TCR beta CDR3 regions consisted of RNA transcripts. With the HTBI primer set, the TCR CDR3 went through a first round of RT-PCR. TCRdb reprocessed the multiplex PCR reads via MiXCR and lists one record per CDR3 protein. The profile shows 550,000 to 700,000 distinct CDR3 sequences, about 15% of them singletons. The TCR was taken from a woman between 40 and 55 years old with Graves' ophthalmopathy. The chain joins TRBV7-2 to TRBJ2-5, with D perhaps TRBD1 (6 bases). The sequenced sample was blood. The CDR3 sequence: CASSSGARMVRETQYF. In nucleotides, the CDR3 is TGTGCCAGCAGCTCAGGGGCCAGGATGGTCAGGGAGACCCAGTACTTC.